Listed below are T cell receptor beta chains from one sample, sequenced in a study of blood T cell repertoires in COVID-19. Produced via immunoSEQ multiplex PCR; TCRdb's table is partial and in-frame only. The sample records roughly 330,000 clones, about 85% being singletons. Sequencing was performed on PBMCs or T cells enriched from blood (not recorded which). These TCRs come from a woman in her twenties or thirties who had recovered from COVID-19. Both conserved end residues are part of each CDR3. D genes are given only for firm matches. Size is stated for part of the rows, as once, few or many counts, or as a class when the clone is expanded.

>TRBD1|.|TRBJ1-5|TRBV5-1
CASSPNAGQANQPQHF
TGCGCCAGCAGCCCAAATGCGGGACAGGCTAATCAGCCCCAGCATTTT
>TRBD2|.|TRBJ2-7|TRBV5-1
CASSSGGTQDYEQYF
TGCGCCAGCAGCTCGGGGGGGACACAAGACTACGAGCAGTACTTC
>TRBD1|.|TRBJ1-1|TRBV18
CASSPPTQGRTGGFSTEAFF
TGTGCCAGCTCACCACCCACCCAGGGTAGGACAGGGGGCTTTAGCACTGAAGCTTTCTTT
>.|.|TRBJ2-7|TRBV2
CASSEKRVHEQYF
TGTGCCAGCAGTGAAAAGCGGGTCCACGAGCAGTACTTC
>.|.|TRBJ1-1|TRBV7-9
CASMRLNTEAFF
TGTGCCAGCATGAGGCTGAACACTGAAGCTTTCTTT
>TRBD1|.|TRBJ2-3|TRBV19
CASSTTGFMTDTQYF
TGTGCCAGTAGTACGACAGGGTTTATGACAGATACGCAGTATTTT
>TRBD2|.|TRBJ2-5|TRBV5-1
CASSLDPSGGTGTQYF
TGCGCCAGCAGCTTGGATCCTAGCGGGGGGACGGGGACCCAGTACTTC
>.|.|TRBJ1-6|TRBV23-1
CASSLRWGQGSYNSPLHF
TGCGCCAGCAGTCTGAGGTGGGGGCAGGGGTCCTATAATTCACCCCTCCACTTT
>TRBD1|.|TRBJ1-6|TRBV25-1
CASSSGTGSTNSPLHF
TGTGCCAGCAGCTCCGGGACAGGGTCTACGAATTCACCCCTCCACTTT
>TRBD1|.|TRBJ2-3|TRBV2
CASSEVGTGYTDTQYF
TGTGCCAGCAGTGAAGTGGGGACAGGATACACAGATACGCAGTATTTT
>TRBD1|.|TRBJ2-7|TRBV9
CASSVAPDRAYEQYF
TGTGCCAGCAGCGTAGCTCCGGACAGGGCCTACGAGCAGTACTTC
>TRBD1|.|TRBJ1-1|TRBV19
CASTRGSWNTEAFF
TGTGCCAGTACCAGGGGGTCTTGGAACACTGAAGCTTTCTTT
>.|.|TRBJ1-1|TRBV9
CASSVGGAGEAFF
TGTGCCAGCAGCGTAGGGGGCGCGGGGGAAGCTTTCTTT
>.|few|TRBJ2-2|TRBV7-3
CASSLRLAPTGELFF
TGTGCCAGCAGCTTACGCCTAGCTCCCACCGGGGAGCTGTTTTTT
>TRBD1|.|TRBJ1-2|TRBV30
CAWSVGDRGYGYTF
TGTGCCTGGAGTGTGGGAGACAGGGGCTATGGCTACACCTTC
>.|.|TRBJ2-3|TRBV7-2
CASSLRGSGLTDTQYF
TGTGCCAGCAGCCTAAGGGGGTCTGGTCTCACAGATACGCAGTATTTT
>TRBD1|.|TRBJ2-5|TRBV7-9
CASSLDRDQETQYF
TGTGCCAGCAGCTTGGACAGGGACCAAGAGACCCAGTACTTC
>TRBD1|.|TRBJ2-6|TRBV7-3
CASSLNRQGVYGANVLTF
TGTGCCAGCAGCTTAAATCGACAGGGGGTCTACGGGGCCAACGTCCTGACTTTC
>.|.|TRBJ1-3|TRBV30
CAWSPTGTGNTIYF
TGTGCCTGGAGTCCCACAGGGACTGGAAACACCATATATTTT
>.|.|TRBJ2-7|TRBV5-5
CASSSQTQQGRQYF
TGTGCCAGCAGCAGCCAAACACAACAGGGCCGGCAGTACTTC
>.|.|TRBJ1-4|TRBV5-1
CASTGGGPNEKLFF
TGCGCCAGCACCGGTGGAGGCCCTAATGAAAAACTGTTTTTT
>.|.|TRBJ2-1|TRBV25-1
CASSESETVYNEQFF
TGTGCCAGCAGTGAATCGGAGACAGTATACAATGAGCAGTTCTTC
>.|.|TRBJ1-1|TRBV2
CASSLQANTEAFF
TGTGCCAGCAGTCTACAGGCAAACACTGAAGCTTTCTTT
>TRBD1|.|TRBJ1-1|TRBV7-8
CASSSSWQGGTEAFF
TGTGCCAGCAGCTCGTCATGGCAGGGGGGCACTGAAGCTTTCTTT
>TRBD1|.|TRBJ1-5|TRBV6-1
CASSEAWTGVSNQPQHF
TGTGCCAGCAGTGAAGCCTGGACAGGGGTTAGCAATCAGCCCCAGCATTTT
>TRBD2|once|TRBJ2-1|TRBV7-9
CASSLRLAGGLSSYNEQFF
TGTGCCAGCAGCTTAAGGTTAGCGGGGGGCCTAAGCTCCTACAATGAGCAGTTCTTC
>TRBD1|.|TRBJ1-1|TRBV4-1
CASSQKDRATEAFF
TGCGCCAGCAGCCAAAAGGACAGGGCCACTGAAGCTTTCTTT
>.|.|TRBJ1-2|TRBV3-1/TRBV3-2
CASTSTGGGYTF
TGTGCCAGCACCTCTACGGGGGGGGGCTACACCTTC
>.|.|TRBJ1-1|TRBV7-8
CASSLAFQNTEAFF
TGTGCCAGCAGCTTAGCGTTCCAAAACACTGAAGCTTTCTTT
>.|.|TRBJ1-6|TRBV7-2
CASSLALSGMDSPLHF
TGTGCCAGCAGCTTAGCGCTTTCGGGGATGGATTCACCCCTCCACTTT